Below are 25 T cell receptor beta chains sequenced from a single sample in a study of OX40 agonist ivuxolimab in advanced cancers. Clones were sequenced by immunoSEQ multiplex PCR, and TCRdb holds only the in-frame ones, with some missing. This sample has around 70,000 clones, with around nine tenths found just once. Sequencing was performed on CD4+ or CD8+ T cells sorted from blood, taken in a trial of the OX40 agonist ivuxolimab. All receptors come from an adult with an advanced solid tumor such as melanoma, head and neck, liver or kidney cancer.

The J gene is TRBJ2-7, the V gene TRBV19; D unresolved. Trimming stripped 0 bases from V and 2 bases from J, with 5 bases between. Germline V gene lookup returns CDR1 LNHDA and CDR2 SQIVND (reference sequence). The length of the CDR3 is 13 residues. Here the CDR3 reads CASSIEGTYEQYF. As DNA, the CDR3 is TGTGCCAGTAGTATAGAGGGTACCTACGAGCAGTACTTC.

The sample holds a few counts of this clone. The CDR3 sequence: CASSPPGLAVYEQYF. In DNA, the CDR3 is TGTGCCAGCAGTCCACCGGGACTAGCGGTTTACGAGCAGTACTTC. This chain joins TRBV5-4 and TRBJ2-7; TRBD2 agrees at 11 bases. Germline-derived CDR1 and CDR2 are SGHNT and YYREEE (reference sequence). The CDR3 sequence is 15 residues long. With 5 bases clipped from V and 4 bases from J, the junction kept 8 bases outside the gene matches.

CDR3 DNA sequence: TGTGCCAGCAGTTTGGGGCTCGGGAATGAGCAGTTCTTC. Translation: CASSLGLGNEQFF. The J gene is TRBJ2-1, the V gene TRBV28, with a tentative D call TRBD1 (5 bases). The CDR3 length is 13 residues. Looked up from germline, CDR1 is MDHEN and CDR2 is SYDVKM. V gave up 3 bases and J gave up 7 bases, with 10 bases separating them.

V gene TRBV27 combines with J gene TRBJ1-2; the D gene is possibly TRBD1 (6 bases). The CDR3 has 12 amino acids. V was shortened by 4 bases and J by 4 bases, with 7 bases between the two germline ends. The germline gives CDR1 MNHEY, CDR2 SMNVEV (reference sequence). CDR3 sequence reads: CASSSTGYGYTF. The CDR3 bases are TGTGCCAGCAGTTCGACAGGCTATGGCTACACCTTC.

The chain has TRBV11-3 and TRBJ2-3; TRBD2 matches at 7 bases. V was clipped by 0 bases and J by 6 bases; unmatched bases: 9. This CDR3 spans 16 amino acids. CDR1 and CDR2 from the germline V gene are SGHNT and YENEEA. CDR3 region: CASSLDQGLEGDTQYF. The CDR3 coding sequence is TGTGCCAGCAGCTTAGATCAAGGACTAGAAGGGGATACGCAGTATTTT.

The chain joins TRBV6-4 to TRBJ1-3, with a possible D match to TRBD1 (5 bases). Germline CDR1 is MRHNA and CDR2 is SNTAGT. This CDR3 is built from 14 residues. Trimming left V 6 bases short and J 0 bases short, with 9 bases between. The CDR3 sequence is CASSLTVSGNTIYF. The DNA of the CDR3 is TGTGCCAGCAGCCTGACAGTCTCTGGAAACACCATATATTTT.

J is TRBJ2-2 and V is TRBV29-1; TRBD1 agrees at 10 bases. Unmatched junction bases numbered 9, after V lost 7 bases and J lost 4 bases. The CDR3 runs 15 residues. CDR1 SQVTM and CDR2 ANQGSEA come from the germline V gene. CDR3 region: CSAGTGVPGTGELFF. The CDR3 bases are TGCAGCGCCGGGACAGGGGTCCCGGGCACCGGGGAGCTGTTTTTT.

The rearrangement joins TRBV7-2 to TRBJ1-5; no firm D call. Germline V CDR1 and CDR2: SGHTA, FQGNSA. This CDR3 comprises 13 residues. The V end lost 3 bases, the J end lost 3 bases, and 6 bases lay between the germline ends. The CDR3 sequence: CASSFQPNQPQHF. In nucleotides, the CDR3 is TGTGCCAGCAGCTTCCAGCCCAATCAGCCCCAGCATTTT.

The genes are TRBV7-9 and TRBJ1-2, with D unresolved. The CDR3 extends over 12 amino acids. V dropped 5 bases and J dropped 4 bases, with 8 bases sitting between them. CDR1 and CDR2 (germline): SEHNR, FQNEAQ (reference sequence). In nucleotides, the CDR3 is TGTGCCAGCAGCCCCATGGCCTATGGCTACACCTTC. It codes for CASSPMAYGYTF.

In its sample, this clone was seen once. The genes are TRBV19 and TRBJ1-5, with 8 positions matching TRBD1. CDR1 is LNHDA and CDR2 is SQIVND in the germline V gene (reference sequence). CDR3 size: 15 residues. V was pared by 3 bases and J by 7 bases, with 8 bases of the junction left unmatched. The CDR3 DNA reads TGTGCCAGTAGTATTTTCGACAGGGGAGACCAGCCCCAGCATTTT. The encoded protein is CASSIFDRGDQPQHF.

V usage is TRBV5-6 and J usage is TRBJ2-5, with 10 bases matching TRBD2. This CDR3 region has 16 residues. The germline CDR1 and CDR2 sequences are SGHDT and YYEEEE. Germline trimming cut 1 base from V and 5 bases from J; bases unmatched to any gene: 8. CDR3 sequence: CASSLRSGGPRETQYF. As DNA, the CDR3 is TGTGCCAGCAGCTTGCGTAGCGGGGGGCCGCGGGAGACCCAGTACTTC.

This chain uses TRBV7-9 with TRBJ2-3, with a weak D call TRBD2 (6 bases). This CDR3 contains 15 residues. Trimming stripped 8 bases from V and 3 bases from J, with 18 bases between. Germline V lookup: CDR1 SEHNR, CDR2 FQNEAQ (reference sequence). The CDR3 spells CASHIPGESTDTQYF. The CDR3 coding sequence is TGTGCCAGCCATATTCCGGGGGAATCGACAGATACGCAGTATTTT.

The chain has TRBV27 and TRBJ1-5; 8 bases are shared with TRBD1. After removal of 2 bases from V and 3 bases from J, the junction contained 3 bases not matched to a gene. The CDR3 totals 15 residues. The germline V gene has CDR1 MNHEY and CDR2 SMNVEV (reference sequence). The CDR3 region is CASSLGTGINQPQHF. CDR3 bases: TGTGCCAGCAGTTTAGGGACAGGAATCAATCAGCCCCAGCATTTT.

This chain's CDR3 is CASSASGGADTQYF. CDR3 nucleotide sequence: TGTGCCAGCAGTGCTAGCGGGGGGGCAGATACGCAGTATTTT. The chain combines TRBV5-6 with TRBJ2-3; TRBD2 agrees at 12 bases. From germline, CDR1 is SGHDT and CDR2 YYEEEE. The V and J ends lost 5 bases and 4 bases, in that order; junction bases with no gene match: 2. This CDR3 region has 14 residues.

This rearrangement joins TRBV6-1 to TRBJ2-7; 7 bases map to TRBD1. The CDR3 runs to 15 residues. With V trimmed by 1 base and J by 11 bases, 14 bases remained unmatched. In germline, CDR1 is MNHNS, CDR2 SASEGT. CDR3 region: CASSEDGTAATREYF. The CDR3 nucleotides read TGTGCCAGCAGTGAAGATGGGACAGCTGCTACGAGGGAGTACTTC.

This chain connects TRBV2 to TRBJ1-2, with D uncertain. The CDR3 covers 13 residues. V was trimmed by 7 bases and J by 5 bases, leaving 14 bases between them. Germline-derived CDR1 and CDR2 are SNHLY and FYNNEI. The CDR3 reads CASTSGVGYGYTF. CDR3 nucleotide sequence: TGTGCCAGCACGAGCGGGGTTGGATATGGCTACACCTTC.

This clone was seen only once. The chain uses TRBV7-6 and TRBJ2-3, with D maybe TRBD2 (5 bases). The ends were cut back, 1 base at V and 4 bases at J, with 9 bases in the middle. Germline CDR1 reads SGHVS; CDR2 reads FNYEAQ. The CDR3 totals 14 residues. CDR3 sequence (DNA): TGTGCCAGCAGCTTAGGCCCGGAGGCAGATACGCAGTATTTT. This gives the protein CASSLGPEADTQYF.

The chain joins TRBV19 to TRBJ2-1; the match to TRBD2 covers 9 bases. V lost 8 bases to trimming and J lost 1 base; unmatched junction nucleotides: 3. The CDR3 runs 14 residues. Germline-derived CDR1 and CDR2 are LNHDA and SQIVND (reference sequence). CDR3 sequence (DNA): TGTGCCAGTGTTAGCGGGAGTTCCTACAATGAGCAGTTCTTC. Protein product: CASVSGSSYNEQFF.

The J gene is TRBJ2-3, the V gene TRBV10-3, with a tentative D call TRBD2 (6 bases). Trimming shortened V by 0 bases and J by 0 bases, and 10 bases separated the two germline ends. The germline gives CDR1 ENHRY, CDR2 SYGVKD. The CDR3 covers 16 residues. The CDR3 reads CAISESRGRSTDTQYF. The CDR3 bases are TGTGCCATCAGTGAGTCGCGAGGGAGGAGCACAGATACGCAGTATTTT.

This clone was recorded once. The chain is built from TRBV7-8 and TRBJ1-2; D unclear. CDR1 is SGHVS and CDR2 is FQNEAQ in the germline V gene. This CDR3 comprises 13 residues. V lost 2 bases and J 7 bases, leaving 11 bases between the germline ends. In nucleotides, the CDR3 is TGTGCCAGCAGCTTATGGCGGGATGGTGGCTACACCTTC. Residues: CASSLWRDGGYTF.

The sample holds one count of this clone. CDR3 coding DNA: TGTGCCAGCACCTCTTTCCAAAGGGGGTCTTCCGAGCAGTACTTC. This gives the protein CASTSFQRGSSEQYF. The V gene is TRBV6-6, the J gene TRBJ2-7; D perhaps matches TRBD1 (6 bases). Per the germline V gene, CDR1 is MNHNY and CDR2 is SVGAGI (reference sequence). The V and J ends lost 7 bases and 6 bases respectively, with 22 bases between them. The CDR3 runs 15 residues.

This clone appeared a single time. The J gene is TRBJ2-7, the V gene TRBV30; D is undetermined. CDR1 is GTSNPN and CDR2 is SVGIG in the germline V gene (reference sequence). V lost 2 bases, J lost 0 bases, and 5 bases lay in between. The CDR3 consists of 12 residues. The CDR3 DNA follows: TGTGCCTGGAGTATGTCCTCCTACGAGCAGTACTTC. Translating it yields CAWSMSSYEQYF.

Here the CDR3 reads CASSLRVGAYEQYF. The CDR3 nucleotides read TGTGCCAGCAGCTTAAGAGTAGGAGCCTACGAGCAGTACTTC. This sequence joins TRBV11-2 and TRBJ2-7; D gene unclear. The CDR3 contains 14 residues. Germline values: CDR1 SGHAT, CDR2 FQNNGV. The germline V and J ends were trimmed by 2 bases and 2 bases, with 10 bases remaining between them.

The chain is built from TRBV11-3 and TRBJ1-1; D ambiguous. Trimming stripped 6 bases from V and 1 base from J, with 18 bases between. This CDR3 has 16 amino acids. Germline V lookup: CDR1 SGHNT, CDR2 YENEEA. In DNA, the CDR3 is TGTGCCAGCAGTTCCCTACCGGGGAGGGCGAACACTGAAGCTTTCTTT. This translates into CASSSLPGRANTEAFF.

CDR3 region: CASSEGSHYNEQFF. As DNA, the CDR3 is TGTGCCAGCAGTGAAGGATCTCACTACAATGAGCAGTTCTTC. The V call is TRBV2, the J call TRBJ2-1; D gene uncertain. The germline CDR1 and CDR2 sequences are SNHLY and FYNNEI. The CDR3 is 14 residues long. V lost 1 base, J lost 3 bases, and 7 bases lay in between.